Presented here are 16 T cell receptor beta chains from one specimen sequenced in a study of CD8 T cells in ankylosing spondylitis. Their antigen targets remain unknown. From the 5' RACE reads, TCRdb called clonotypes with MiXCR, one entry per CDR3 protein. The repertoire holds fewer than 550,000 distinct CDR3 sequences, about 5.7% seen once, with under 4.5% in the top ten. Study-level points and caveats: One TCR beta motif, made up of roughly eight highly homologous variants, appeared characteristic of ankylosing spondylitis blood.

Specimen: blood, either unsorted or a sorted T cell fraction (not recorded which). Every receptor here comes from a male donor with ankylosing spondylitis.

This clonotype was seen a handful of times. The gene calls are TRBV6-5 and TRBJ2-6; D remains unclear. V was clipped by 5 bases and J by 0 bases, with 11 bases between them. The CDR3 runs to 16 residues. From germline, CDR1 is MNHEY and CDR2 SVGAGI. The CDR3 DNA is TGTGCCAGCAGTACTACAGTAACCTCTGGGGCCAACGTCCTGACTTTC. It translates to CASSTTVTSGANVLTF.

This clonotype was counted many times. This sequence joins TRBV6-2 or TRBV6-3 and TRBJ2-1; D tentatively fits TRBD1 or TRBD2 (5 bases each). CDR1 is MNHEY, CDR2 SVGEGT, per germline. V dropped 6 bases and J dropped 6 bases, with 12 bases sitting between them. The CDR3 spans 13 residues. Here the CDR3 reads CASSLRGFNEQFF. The CDR3 region has the DNA TGTGCCAGCAGCCTCCGGGGCTTCAATGAGCAGTTCTTC.

This clonotype was seen ten or more times. The genes are TRBV24-1 and TRBJ2-1; a possible D gene is TRBD2 (5 bases). The CDR3 is made up of 15 amino acids. Deletions cut 4 bases from V and 0 bases from J, with 9 bases between. Germline-derived CDR1 and CDR2 are KGHDR and SFDVKD. CDR3 in amino acids: CATSDQDFSYNEQFF. The CDR3 bases are TGTGCCACCAGTGACCAGGACTTCTCCTACAATGAGCAGTTCTTC.

This clonotype was seen repeatedly, ten times or more. This sequence joins TRBV10-1 and TRBJ1-1, with unresolved D. Germline CDR1 reads WNHNN; CDR2 reads SYGVQD (reference sequence). The CDR3 runs 13 residues. The V and J ends lost 7 bases and 1 base respectively, with 10 bases between them. CDR3 sequence (DNA): TGCGCCAGCATGCCCGGAGGGAACACTGAAGCTTTCTTT. This encodes CASMPGGNTEAFF.

The CDR3 sequence: CASSEDLGQGSSEQYF. The CDR3 DNA reads as TGTGCCAGCAGTGAAGACCTAGGACAGGGATCGAGCGAGCAGTACTTC. The chain uses TRBV6-1 and TRBJ2-7; 8 bases are shared with TRBD1. The CDR3 has 16 residues. The J segment lost 6 bases and the V segment lost 1 base, leaving 11 bases of the junction unmatched. Germline CDR1 MNHNS, CDR2 SASEGT.

Many counts were recorded for this clonotype. The J gene is TRBJ2-7, the V gene TRBV7-2; the match to TRBD2 covers 12 bases. There are 13 residues in the CDR3. Germline assignment: CDR1 SGHTA and CDR2 FQGNSA. With 8 bases clipped from V and 3 bases from J, the junction kept 2 bases outside the gene matches. CDR3 protein: CASRLAGVYEQYF. CDR3 nucleotides: TGTGCCAGCCGACTAGCGGGAGTCTACGAGCAGTACTTC.

The chain is built from TRBV29-1 and TRBJ2-2; D remains unclear. The CDR3 spans 13 residues. Germline loops: CDR1 SQVTM, CDR2 ANQGSEA. Trimming left V 5 bases short and J 4 bases short, with 11 bases between. This CDR3 reads CSVTGRFTGELFF. CDR3 nucleotide sequence: TGCAGCGTTACCGGGCGGTTCACCGGGGAGCTGTTTTTT.

This sequence joins TRBV14 and TRBJ2-6; D unclear. This CDR3 is built from 15 residues. V shed 0 bases and J shed 5 bases, with 8 bases lying between them. The germline V gene encodes CDR1 SGHDN and CDR2 FVKESK. This CDR3 is CASSQDLVRANVLTF. CDR3 coding DNA: TGTGCCAGCAGCCAAGATCTGGTTCGGGCCAACGTCCTGACTTTC.

The V and J genes are TRBV5-5 and TRBJ1-5; D unclear. Trimming removed 0 bases from V and 0 bases from J, with 10 bases in between. Germline CDR1 and CDR2: SGHKS and YYEKEE (reference sequence). The CDR3 totals 16 residues. The CDR3 DNA sequence: TGTGCCAGCAGCTTGGGGGTCCCCTATAGCAATCAGCCCCAGCATTTT. Translation gives CASSLGVPYSNQPQHF.

This clonotype was observed at least ten times. The chain uses TRBV5-5 and TRBJ1-1; D is unclear. CDR1 and CDR2 (germline): SGHKS, YYEKEE (reference sequence). Trimming stripped 0 bases from V and 2 bases from J, with 11 bases between. The CDR3 contains 15 residues. The CDR3 DNA reads TGTGCCAGCAGCTTGGGCCCTAACTTCAACACTGAAGCTTTCTTT. This codes for CASSLGPNFNTEAFF. The whole variable domain, filled in from reference TRBV5-5 and TRBJ1-1, reads DAGVTQSPTHLIKTRGQQVTLRCSPISGHKSVSWYQQVLGQGPQFIFQYYEKEERGRGNFPDRFSARQFPNYSSELNVNALLLGDSALYLCASSLGPNFNTEAFFGQGTRLTVV.

This clonotype was recorded many times. The V call is TRBV29-1, the J call TRBJ2-7, with 8 bases identical to TRBD2. Per germline, CDR1 SQVTM and CDR2 ANQGSEA. Unmatched junction bases numbered 11, after V lost 7 bases and J lost 0 bases. The CDR3 spans 15 residues. CDR3 sequence (DNA): TGCAGCGGGGATTGGGGAAGCGGGAGCTCCTACGAGCAGTACTTC. Translated, it gives CSGDWGSGSSYEQYF.

This clonotype was seen ten or more times. The rearrangement joins TRBV24-1 to TRBJ1-1; TRBD1 matches at 7 bases. Germline V gene data show CDR1 as KGHDR and CDR2 as SFDVKD. Germline trimming cut 3 bases from V and 1 base from J; bases unmatched to any gene: 4. This CDR3 region has 15 residues. The CDR3 loop is CATSDPTGANTEAFF. CDR3 in DNA: TGTGCCACCAGTGATCCTACAGGGGCGAACACTGAAGCTTTCTTT.

Details on this clonotype: A junction end diverges from the germline sequence, so it may reflect a read error. The chain has TRBV6-5 and TRBJ2-5, with unresolved D. The germline V gene has CDR1 MNHEY and CDR2 SVGAGI. The CDR3 consists of 10 residues. Here the CDR3 DNA reads TGTGCCAGCGGTCAAGCGACCCAGTACTTC. It encodes CASGQATQYF.

This clonotype has a count of ten or more. The chain uses TRBV5-1 and TRBJ2-7; 8 bases are a match to TRBD2. CDR3 size: 17 residues. The germline CDR1 and CDR2 sequences are SGHRS and YFSETQ. The trim removed 0 bases at V and 2 bases at J, leaving 10 bases unmatched. The CDR3 is CASSLDGGGLTPYEQYF. For the CDR3, the DNA is TGCGCCAGCAGCTTGGACGGGGGGGGACTTACTCCCTACGAGCAGTACTTC.

This clonotype was counted between two and nine times. The chain uses TRBV6-1 and TRBJ2-1; a possible D gene is TRBD2 (6 bases). Germline V lookup: CDR1 MNHNS, CDR2 SASEGT. This CDR3 spans 16 amino acids. The V end lost 6 bases, the J end lost 6 bases, and 21 bases lay between the germline ends. CDR3 amino acids: CASSGPILVGGNEQFF. DNA for the CDR3: TGTGCCAGCAGCGGACCCATATTGGTGGGAGGCAATGAGCAGTTCTTC.

Many counts were recorded for this clonotype. V and J are TRBV5-1 and TRBJ1-4; no reliable D call. CDR1 is SGHRS and CDR2 is YFSETQ in the germline V gene. V was shortened by 0 bases and J by 0 bases, with 9 bases between the two germline ends. The CDR3 sequence is 16 residues long. CDR3 in DNA: TGCGCCAGCAGCTTGGCCAAGGAAGCAACTAATGAAAAACTGTTTTTT. This encodes CASSLAKEATNEKLFF. Together with reference TRBV5-1 and TRBJ1-4, the CDR3 gives the full variable domain: KAGVTQTPRYLIKTRGQQVTLSCSPISGHRSVSWYQQTPGQGLQFLFEYFSETQRNKGNFPGRFSGRQFSNSRSEMNVSTLELGDSALYLCASSLAKEATNEKLFFGSGTQLSVL.